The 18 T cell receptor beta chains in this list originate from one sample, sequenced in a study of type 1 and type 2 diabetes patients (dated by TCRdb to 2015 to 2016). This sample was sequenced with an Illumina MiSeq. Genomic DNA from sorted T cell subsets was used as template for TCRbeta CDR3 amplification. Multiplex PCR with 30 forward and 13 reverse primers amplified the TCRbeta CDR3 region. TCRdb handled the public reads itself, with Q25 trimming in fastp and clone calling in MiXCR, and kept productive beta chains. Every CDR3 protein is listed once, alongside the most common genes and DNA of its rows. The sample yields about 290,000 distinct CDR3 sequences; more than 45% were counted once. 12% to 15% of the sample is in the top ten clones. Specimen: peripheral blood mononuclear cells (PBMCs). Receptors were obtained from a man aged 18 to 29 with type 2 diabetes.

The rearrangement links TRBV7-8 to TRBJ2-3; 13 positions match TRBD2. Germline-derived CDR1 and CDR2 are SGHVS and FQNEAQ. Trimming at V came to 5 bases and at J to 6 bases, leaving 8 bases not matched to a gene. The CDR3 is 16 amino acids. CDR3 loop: CASSIFRLAGGDTQYF. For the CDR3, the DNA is TGTGCCAGCAGCATCTTCAGACTAGCGGGGGGCGATACGCAGTATTTT.

The CDR3 nucleotides are TGTGCCAGCAGTTCCCAGGGTTACGAAAAACTGTTTTTT. Translating gives CASSSQGYEKLFF. V gene TRBV12-3 or TRBV12-4 combines with J gene TRBJ1-4; D possibly corresponds to TRBD1 (5 bases). V was shortened by 4 bases and J by 8 bases, with 11 bases between the two germline ends. The CDR3 is made up of 13 amino acids.

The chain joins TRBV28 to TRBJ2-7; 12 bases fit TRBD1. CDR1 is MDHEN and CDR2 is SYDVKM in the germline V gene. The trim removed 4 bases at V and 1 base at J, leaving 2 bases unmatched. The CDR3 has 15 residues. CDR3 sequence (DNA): TGTGCCAGCAGTTGGGGACAGGGGGCGTCCTACGAGCAGTACTTC. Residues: CASSWGQGASYEQYF.

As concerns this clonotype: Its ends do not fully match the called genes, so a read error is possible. CDR3 in DNA: TGTGCCTGGAGTGGCGTCTTTTTGGACACCGGGGAGCTGGTTTTT. It codes for CAWSGVFLDTGELVF. The chain employs TRBV30 and TRBJ2-2; D is possibly TRBD1 or TRBD2 (5 bases each). Germline V gene data show CDR1 as GTSNPN and CDR2 as SVGIG (reference sequence). The CDR3 spans 15 residues.

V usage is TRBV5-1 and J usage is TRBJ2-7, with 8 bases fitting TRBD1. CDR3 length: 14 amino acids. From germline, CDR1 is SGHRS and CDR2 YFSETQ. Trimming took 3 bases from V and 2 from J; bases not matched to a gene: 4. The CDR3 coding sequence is TGCGCCAGCAGCTCATTACAGGGGGCCTACGAGCAGTACTTC. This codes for CASSSLQGAYEQYF.

CDR3 residues: CASREYEQYF. The CDR3 nucleotides are TGTGCCAGCAGGGAGTACGAGCAGTACTTC. The chain carries TRBV6-2 or TRBV6-3 and TRBJ2-7; D is uncertain. Germline V gene lookup returns CDR1 MNHEY and CDR2 SVGEGT. The germline V and J ends were trimmed by 6 bases and 4 bases, with 4 bases remaining between them. This CDR3 is 10 amino acids long.

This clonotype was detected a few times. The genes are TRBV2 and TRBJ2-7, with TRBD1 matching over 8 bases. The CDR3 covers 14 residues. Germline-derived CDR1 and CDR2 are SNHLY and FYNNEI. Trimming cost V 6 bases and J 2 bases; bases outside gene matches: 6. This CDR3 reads CASRSGTGTYEQYF. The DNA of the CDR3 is TGTGCCAGCAGATCCGGGACAGGAACCTACGAGCAGTACTTC.

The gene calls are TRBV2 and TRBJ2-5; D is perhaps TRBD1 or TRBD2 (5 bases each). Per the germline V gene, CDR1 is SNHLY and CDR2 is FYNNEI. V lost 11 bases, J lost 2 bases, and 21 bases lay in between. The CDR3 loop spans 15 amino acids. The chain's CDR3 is CALRFGARTQETQYF. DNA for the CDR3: TGTGCCCTCCGGTTCGGGGCCAGAACGCAAGAGACCCAGTACTTC.

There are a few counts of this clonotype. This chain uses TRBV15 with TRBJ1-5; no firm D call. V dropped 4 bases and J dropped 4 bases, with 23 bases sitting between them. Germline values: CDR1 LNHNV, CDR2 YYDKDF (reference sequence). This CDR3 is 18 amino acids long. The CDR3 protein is CATSNFGRLSRLNQPQHF. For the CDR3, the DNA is TGTGCCACCAGCAACTTTGGCAGGCTCTCCCGCCTAAATCAGCCCCAGCATTTT.

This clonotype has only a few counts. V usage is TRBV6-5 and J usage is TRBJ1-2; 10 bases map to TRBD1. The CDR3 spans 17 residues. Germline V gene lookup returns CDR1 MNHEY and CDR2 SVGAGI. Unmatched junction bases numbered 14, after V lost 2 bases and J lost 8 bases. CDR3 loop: CASSYDDRGRYSRGYTF. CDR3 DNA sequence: TGTGCCAGCAGTTACGACGACAGGGGGCGATACTCACGAGGCTACACCTTC.

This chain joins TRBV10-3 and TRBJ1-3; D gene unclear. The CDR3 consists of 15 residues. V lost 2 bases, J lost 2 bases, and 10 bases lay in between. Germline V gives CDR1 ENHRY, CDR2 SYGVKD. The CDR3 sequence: CAISEAAQAGNTIYF. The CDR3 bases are TGTGCCATCAGTGAGGCCGCGCAGGCTGGAAACACCATATATTTT.

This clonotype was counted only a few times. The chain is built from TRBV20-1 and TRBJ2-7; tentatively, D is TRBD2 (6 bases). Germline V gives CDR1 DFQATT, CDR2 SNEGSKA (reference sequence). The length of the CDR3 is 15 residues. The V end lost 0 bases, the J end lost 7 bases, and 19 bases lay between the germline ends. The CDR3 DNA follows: TGCAGTGCTAGAGATCGCGCGGGGACCACATGGGAGCAGTACTTC. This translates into CSARDRAGTTWEQYF.

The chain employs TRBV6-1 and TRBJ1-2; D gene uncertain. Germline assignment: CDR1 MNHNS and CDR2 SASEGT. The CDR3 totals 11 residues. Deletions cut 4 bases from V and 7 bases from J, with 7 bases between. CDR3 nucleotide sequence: TGTGCCAGCAGTGTGGGTAGTGGCTACACCTTC. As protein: CASSVGSGYTF.

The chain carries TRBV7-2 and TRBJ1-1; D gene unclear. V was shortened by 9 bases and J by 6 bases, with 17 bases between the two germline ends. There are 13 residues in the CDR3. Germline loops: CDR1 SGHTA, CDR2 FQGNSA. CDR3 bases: TGTGCCAGTAACGCATTATTCGGTGCTGAAGCTTTCTTT. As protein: CASNALFGAEAFF.

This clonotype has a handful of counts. CDR3 protein: CASSTGKGRERSYEQYF. CDR3 sequence (DNA): TGTGCCAGCAGCACAGGGAAAGGACGGGAGCGTTCCTACGAGCAGTACTTC. This sequence joins TRBV7-2 and TRBJ2-7; D is possibly TRBD1 or TRBD2 (6 bases each). The CDR3 is 17 amino acids. The V and J ends lost 5 bases and 1 base respectively, with 21 bases between them. Germline CDR1 SGHTA, CDR2 FQGNSA.

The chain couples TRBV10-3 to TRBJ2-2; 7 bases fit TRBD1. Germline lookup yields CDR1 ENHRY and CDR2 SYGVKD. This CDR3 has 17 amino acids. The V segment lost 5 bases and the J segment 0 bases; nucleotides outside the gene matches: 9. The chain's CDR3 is CAISWPGTDANTGELFF. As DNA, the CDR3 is TGTGCCATCAGTTGGCCCGGGACAGACGCGAACACCGGGGAGCTGTTTTTT.

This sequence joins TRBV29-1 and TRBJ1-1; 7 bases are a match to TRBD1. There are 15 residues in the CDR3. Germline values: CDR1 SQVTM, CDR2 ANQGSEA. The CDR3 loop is CPEGDSHNMNTEAFF. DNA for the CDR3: TGCCCCGAGGGGGACAGTCATAACATGAACACTGAAGCTTTCTTT.

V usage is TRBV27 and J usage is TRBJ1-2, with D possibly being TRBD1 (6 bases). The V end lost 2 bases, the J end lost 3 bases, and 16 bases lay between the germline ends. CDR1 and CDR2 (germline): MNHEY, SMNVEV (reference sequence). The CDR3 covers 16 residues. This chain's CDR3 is CASSLTRTAFYYGYTF. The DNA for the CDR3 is TGTGCCAGCAGTTTAACCCGGACAGCCTTTTACTATGGCTACACCTTC.